Below, 5 T cell receptor beta chains from the same sample are listed, as sequenced in a study of human T cells and chemical hapten exposure. TCRdb processed the RACE reads anew with MiXCR; each CDR3 protein has one entry. Of 180,000 or so distinct CDR3 sequences in the sample, around 13% were seen once. As for time point: patch test 1, 2 weeks after DPC sensitization. As for treatment: therapeutic diphenylcyclopropenone sensitization with weekly scalp DPC. The sequenced sample was whole blood, obtained in connection with sensitization to the hapten diphenylcyclopropenone (DPC). Receptors originate from a woman aged 25 to 39 with alopecia areata. Some clones in this sample may be carry-over from other donors' samples.

The chain uses TRBV20-1 and TRBJ1-6, with a weak D call TRBD1 (6 bases). CDR1 is DFQATT and CDR2 is SNEGSKA in the germline V gene (reference sequence). V lost 5 bases and J lost 7, with 15 bases in between. This CDR3 region has 14 residues. The CDR3 is CSAGQGGPNSPLHF. The CDR3 DNA is TGCAGTGCTGGACAAGGGGGTCCAAATTCACCCCTCCACTTT.

The chain carries TRBV7-9 and TRBJ2-2; TRBD1 matches at 7 bases. This CDR3 spans 15 amino acids. The V gene end was trimmed by 5 bases and the J gene end by 0 bases; junction bases not matched to a gene: 3. Germline V CDR1 and CDR2: SEHNR, FQNEAQ (reference sequence). The DNA for the CDR3 is TGTGCCAGCAGCGTACAGGGGTCGAACACCGGGGAGCTGTTTTTT. Translation gives CASSVQGSNTGELFF.

The CDR3 here is CASSATGSTDTQYF. In nucleotides, the CDR3 is TGTGCCAGCAGTGCGACAGGGAGCACAGATACGCAGTATTTT. V gene TRBV2 combines with J gene TRBJ2-3; TRBD1 matches 7 bases. V lost 4 bases to trimming and J lost 0 bases; unmatched junction nucleotides: 1. Germline V gene sequence: CDR1 SNHLY, CDR2 FYNNEI. This CDR3 region has 14 residues.

The gene calls are TRBV7-6 and TRBJ2-5; TRBD2 matches 11 bases. Looked up from germline, CDR1 is SGHVS and CDR2 is FNYEAQ. This CDR3 region has 16 residues. The junction had 6 bases not matched to a gene; V was cut back by 1 base and J by 5 bases. Here the CDR3 DNA reads TGTGCCAGCAGCTTAGGTCGAATAGCGGGAGGGGAGACCCAGTACTTC. Translation: CASSLGRIAGGETQYF.

This clonotype was counted only a few times. The chain joins TRBV6-6 to TRBJ2-7, with 8 nucleotides matching TRBD1. This CDR3 has 15 residues. Germline-derived CDR1 and CDR2 are MNHNY and SVGAGI (reference sequence). V was pared by 5 bases and J by 6 bases, with 12 bases of the junction left unmatched. The CDR3: CASSARPDRAGEQYF. The CDR3 region has the DNA TGTGCCAGCAGTGCCCGGCCGGACAGGGCAGGCGAGCAGTACTTC.